Below, 27 T cell receptor beta chains from the same sample are listed, as sequenced in a study of blood T cell repertoires in COVID-19. The method was immunoSEQ multiplex PCR; TCRdb's version includes in-frame clones alone and lacks a portion of them. The table includes some 89,000 clones, roughly 80% detected once. The specimen was peripheral blood. The receptors here all came from a man aged 60-69 years with acute or convalescent COVID-19.

This clone was seen a single time. The J gene is TRBJ1-1, the V gene TRBV7-3; 9 bases map to TRBD1. CDR1 and CDR2 from the germline V gene are SGHTA and FQGTGA. V shed 5 bases, J shed 3 bases, and the junction held 4 bases outside the gene matches. This CDR3 contains 14 residues. CDR3 protein: CASSRRQGDTEAFF. The CDR3 DNA follows: TGTGCCAGCAGCCGTCGACAGGGGGACACTGAAGCTTTCTTT.

The V gene is TRBV29-1, the J gene TRBJ2-3; possibly TRBD2 for D (7 bases). Germline-derived CDR1 and CDR2 are SQVTM and ANQGSEA. V lost 3 bases and J lost 5, with 12 bases in between. The CDR3 covers 13 residues. DNA for the CDR3: TGCAGCGTTGATGTGCGGGGGCGAGATACGCAGTATTTT. Its protein product is CSVDVRGRDTQYF.

This sequence joins TRBV24-1 and TRBJ2-3; D is perhaps TRBD1 (6 bases). The CDR3 is made up of 14 amino acids. The V gene lost 5 bases and the J gene lost 1 base, with 9 bases spanning the gap. CDR1 and CDR2 (germline): KGHDR, SFDVKD. The CDR3 DNA reads TGTGCCACCAGTGCGCCAGGGGGCACAGATACGCAGTATTTT. This translates into CATSAPGGTDTQYF.

This chain uses TRBV7-9 with TRBJ2-1; maybe TRBD2 (6 bases). Germline V gene sequence: CDR1 SEHNR, CDR2 FQNEAQ (reference sequence). V lost 4 bases to trimming and J lost 0 bases, with 19 bases between them. The length of the CDR3 is 18 residues. This CDR3 reads CASSSPGGLVNSYNEQFF. In nucleotides, the CDR3 is TGTGCCAGCAGCTCCCCTGGGGGGTTAGTTAACTCCTACAATGAGCAGTTCTTC.

V gene TRBV29-1 combines with J gene TRBJ2-7; 9 bases agree with TRBD1. The CDR3 spans 12 residues. Per the germline V gene, CDR1 is SQVTM and CDR2 is ANQGSEA. J was trimmed by 2 bases and V by 7 bases; bases with no gene match: 3. The CDR3 protein is CSGRDRAYEQYF. The CDR3 DNA reads as TGCAGCGGTCGGGACAGGGCCTACGAGCAGTACTTC.

The genes are TRBV24-1 and TRBJ2-1; the match to TRBD1 covers 10 bases. Trimming at V came to 5 bases and at J to 7 bases, leaving 4 bases not matched to a gene. CDR1 KGHDR and CDR2 SFDVKD come from the germline V gene. The CDR3 runs 14 residues. The CDR3 nucleotides read TGTGCCACCAGTGGGGACAGGGGCGTTAATGAGCAGTTCTTC. Protein sequence: CATSGDRGVNEQFF.

The sample holds one count of this clone. The chain has TRBV7-4 and TRBJ1-5; D not certain. Germline lookup yields CDR1 SGHVT and CDR2 SQSDAQ. V was pared by 5 bases and J by 0 bases, with 14 bases between. The CDR3 is made up of 16 amino acids. CDR3 protein: CASSKLRSNSNQPQHF. CDR3 bases: TGTGCCAGCAGCAAACTTCGGTCAAATAGCAATCAGCCCCAGCATTTT. The variable domain in full, completed from reference TRBV7-4 and TRBJ1-5, reads GAGVSQSPRYKVAKRGRDVALRCDSISGHVTLYWYRQTLGQGSEVLTYSQSDAQRDKSGRPSGRFSAERPERSVSTLKIQRTEQGDSAVYLCASSKLRSNSNQPQHFGDGTRLSIL.

Worth noting for this clone: At one boundary the junction diverges from the germline segment, which might be a read error. V is TRBV27 and J is TRBJ2-1; 7 bases map to TRBD2. CDR1 is MNHEY, CDR2 SMNVEV, per germline (reference sequence). The length of the CDR3 is 18 residues. CDR3 sequence (DNA): TGTGCCAGCAGTAAATACGGGACTAACTTCGCCTCCAACAATGAGCAGTTCTTC. It is translated as CASSKYGTNFASNNEQFF.

Regarding this clone: Mismatch with germline at one junction end may stem from a read error. The chain is built from TRBV9 and TRBJ2-7; possible D gene TRBD1, 6 bases. The CDR3 length is 15 residues. Germline V gene lookup returns CDR1 SGDLS and CDR2 YYNGEE. The CDR3 DNA follows: TGTGCCAGCAGCGTAGGACAGGATCGCTCCTACGGGCAGTACTTC. It is translated as CASSVGQDRSYGQYF.

The chain joins TRBV18 to TRBJ2-1; the match to TRBD2 covers 11 bases. CDR1 and CDR2 (germline): KGHSH, LQKENI. This CDR3 is built from 15 residues. With V trimmed by 2 bases and J by 8 bases, 5 bases remained unmatched. CDR3 nucleotides: TGTGCCAGCTCACCAATAGCGGGGGGGCAGTATGAGCAGTTCTTC. Translated: CASSPIAGGQYEQFF.

This chain joins TRBV24-1 and TRBJ2-2; TRBD1 matches at 7 bases. Germline values: CDR1 KGHDR, CDR2 SFDVKD. The V segment lost 9 bases and the J segment 1 base; nucleotides outside the gene matches: 10. CDR3 size: 16 residues. The CDR3 DNA reads TGTGCCACCTCCACGACCCGGACAGGGAACACCGGGGAGCTGTTTTTT. Protein sequence: CATSTTRTGNTGELFF.

The chain recombines TRBV5-1 with TRBJ2-7, with 10 positions matching TRBD1. This CDR3 region has 18 residues. Germline values: CDR1 SGHRS, CDR2 YFSETQ. J was trimmed by 0 bases and V by 3 bases; bases with no gene match: 12. The CDR3 DNA is TGCGCCAGCAGCTGGACCGGGACAGGGGCTACCTCCTCCTACGAGCAGTACTTC. Translation: CASSWTGTGATSSYEQYF.

This chain connects TRBV5-1 to TRBJ1-1, with unresolved D. CDR1 is SGHRS and CDR2 is YFSETQ in the germline V gene. The CDR3 has 14 residues. Trimming took 0 bases from V and 0 from J, leaving 6 bases between them. The CDR3 DNA follows: TGCGCCAGCAGCTTGGACGGGATGAACACTGAAGCTTTCTTT. Translating gives CASSLDGMNTEAFF.

This clone appeared a few times. The CDR3 region is CASSLLRGSSYNSPLHF. CDR3 nucleotides: TGTGCCAGCAGCTTACTTAGGGGAAGCTCCTATAATTCACCCCTCCACTTT. The chain joins TRBV7-8 to TRBJ1-6; D might be TRBD1 (5 bases). The CDR3 loop spans 17 amino acids. Germline CDR1 and CDR2: SGHVS and FQNEAQ. The V and J ends lost 2 bases and 0 bases respectively, with 11 bases between them.

This clone was counted a single time. The rearrangement links TRBV30 to TRBJ1-6; D call uncertain. The CDR3 runs to 14 residues. The V gene lost 8 bases and the J gene lost 5 bases, with 16 bases spanning the gap. Germline values: CDR1 GTSNPN, CDR2 SVGIG (reference sequence). CDR3 residues: CAPKEDSHNSPLHF. The CDR3 DNA reads as TGTGCCCCTAAGGAGGATTCCCATAATTCACCCCTCCACTTT.

The chain uses TRBV10-3 and TRBJ2-7, with 10 bases identical to TRBD2. Germline-derived CDR1 and CDR2 are ENHRY and SYGVKD. V shed 6 bases and J 3 bases; nucleotides not matched to a gene: 5. CDR3 length equals 14 residues. In nucleotides, the CDR3 is TGTGCCATCAGCTCCGCTAGCGGGGGCTACGAGCAGTACTTC. As protein: CAISSASGGYEQYF.

The rearrangement joins TRBV18 to TRBJ1-4, with 8 bases fitting TRBD1. Losses at the gene ends were 3 bases for V and 8 bases for J; bases not matched to a gene: 11. Germline V CDR1 and CDR2: KGHSH, LQKENI. The CDR3 has 16 amino acids. CDR3 region: CASSPLRTAGGEKLFF. In nucleotides, the CDR3 is TGTGCCAGCTCACCGCTGAGAACGGCAGGGGGCGAAAAACTGTTTTTT.

J is TRBJ2-1 and V is TRBV4-1; D possibly corresponds to TRBD2 (5 bases). CDR3 size: 17 residues. The germline gives CDR1 MGHRA, CDR2 YSYEKL. V lost 4 bases and J 8 bases, leaving 24 bases between the germline ends. The CDR3 DNA sequence: TGCGCCAGCAGCCTAAGTCTCGGACGGGCCCGGCGGGATGAGCAGTTCTTC. It translates to CASSLSLGRARRDEQFF.

This clone was detected only a few times. The rearrangement uses TRBV28 and TRBJ2-3, with 16 positions matching TRBD2. Germline V CDR1 and CDR2: MDHEN, SYDVKM. V was clipped by 6 bases and J by 5 bases; unmatched bases: 5. This CDR3 spans 16 amino acids. CDR3 in amino acids: CASSPGLAGGQDTQYF. Written as DNA, the CDR3 is TGTGCCAGCAGCCCGGGACTAGCGGGGGGGCAAGATACGCAGTATTTT.

V gene TRBV28 combines with J gene TRBJ2-7; 10 positions match TRBD2. Trimming cost V 7 bases and J 2 bases; bases outside gene matches: 11. Germline-derived CDR1 and CDR2 are MDHEN and SYDVKM. This CDR3 contains 16 residues. The CDR3 DNA follows: TGTGCCAGCAACAGTAGGAGCGGGAGGGTAACCTACGAGCAGTACTTC. Its protein is CASNSRSGRVTYEQYF.

CDR3: CASSFHSTYEQYF. The CDR3 nucleotides read TGTGCCAGCAGTTTCCACAGCACCTACGAGCAGTACTTC. V usage is TRBV12-3 or TRBV12-4 and J usage is TRBJ2-7; no reliable D call. V shed 3 bases and J shed 2 bases, with 8 bases lying between them. CDR3 length: 13 residues.

This chain uses TRBV12-3 or TRBV12-4 with TRBJ1-1; D not certain. The CDR3 loop spans 12 amino acids. V dropped 3 bases and J dropped 6 bases, with 8 bases sitting between them. This chain's CDR3 is CASSFLRAEAFF. DNA of the CDR3: TGTGCCAGCAGTTTCCTTCGGGCTGAAGCTTTCTTT.

The chain recombines TRBV19 with TRBJ1-4; D is unresolved. The CDR3 is 12 amino acids. Germline lookup yields CDR1 LNHDA and CDR2 SQIVND (reference sequence). The V and J ends lost 1 base and 15 bases respectively, with 12 bases between them. The CDR3 nucleotides are TGTGCCAGTAGTATAGGCCCGGGAATGGTGTTTTTT. As protein: CASSIGPGMVFF.

This clone was observed a single time. The V call is TRBV7-2, the J call TRBJ2-2; D is ambiguous. The germline gives CDR1 SGHTA, CDR2 FQGNSA. Trimming shortened V by 5 bases and J by 2 bases, and 6 bases separated the two germline ends. This CDR3 is built from 13 residues. Written as DNA, the CDR3 is TGTGCCAGCAGCGACATAAACACCGGGGAGCTGTTTTTT. Translation gives CASSDINTGELFF.

This clone was picked up a small number of times. The chain couples TRBV2 to TRBJ2-1; D unresolved. The V end was cut by 2 bases, the J end by 6 bases, with 5 bases between. The CDR3 is 12 residues long. Germline assignment: CDR1 SNHLY and CDR2 FYNNEI. The CDR3 DNA reads TGTGCCAGCAGTGAACAGGTCAATGAGCAGTTCTTC. Translated: CASSEQVNEQFF.

This chain joins TRBV28 and TRBJ2-7; D may be TRBD1 (6 bases). Germline CDR1 is MDHEN and CDR2 is SYDVKM. With 3 bases removed from V and 2 bases from J, the gap between germline ends came to 14 bases. This CDR3 comprises 15 residues. The chain's CDR3 is CASSLTRQATYEQYF. The CDR3, as DNA: TGTGCCAGCAGTTTGACCCGACAGGCGACCTACGAGCAGTACTTC. Based on the CDR3 plus reference TRBV28 and TRBJ2-7, the full variable domain is DVKVTQSSRYLVKRTGEKVFLECVQDMDHENMFWYRQDPGLGLRLIYFSYDVKMKEKGDIPEGYSVSREKKERFSLILESASTNQTSMYLCASSLTRQATYEQYFGPGTRLTVT.

The CDR3 spells CASSYSLLAGGNNEQFF. The CDR3 bases are TGTGCCAGCAGTTACTCCCTCCTAGCGGGAGGGAACAATGAGCAGTTCTTC. This rearrangement joins TRBV6-2 or TRBV6-3 to TRBJ2-1, with 12 bases identical to TRBD2. CDR1 MNHEY and CDR2 SVGEGT come from the germline V gene. CDR3 size: 17 residues. The trim removed 0 bases at V and 5 bases at J, leaving 5 bases unmatched.